This section outlines one TCR beta chain sequence together with its context. The data originate from a study of blood T cell repertoires in COVID-19. Study-level information: COVID-19 samples from acute and convalescent phases originated in the United States, Italy and Spain. T cells, B-cell-depleted T cells, or PBMCs provided the cDNA or gDNA that served as material.

Per the original data handling: Amplification of reference gene primers was used by the study to estimate nucleated cell counts. Sequenced by immunoSEQ multiplex PCR; TCRdb stores in-frame clones only, minus some. V and J calls and clone size are copied from that table; D and trimming were computed from the DNA. The table lists about 130,000 clones, about four fifths of them singletons. CDR3 length equals 13 residues. V lost 5 bases, J lost 7 bases, and 3 bases stayed unmatched. Germline V gene lookup returns CDR1 LNHDA and CDR2 SQIVND (reference sequence). The sample consisted of peripheral blood. The source of this sequence is a woman between 50 and 59 years old with acute or convalescent COVID-19. V is TRBV19 and J is TRBJ1-4, with TRBD1 identical over 8 bases. The CDR3 loop is CASSLQGGEKLFF. CDR3 nucleotides: TGTGCCAGTAGTTTACAGGGGGGTGAAAAACTGTTTTTT.